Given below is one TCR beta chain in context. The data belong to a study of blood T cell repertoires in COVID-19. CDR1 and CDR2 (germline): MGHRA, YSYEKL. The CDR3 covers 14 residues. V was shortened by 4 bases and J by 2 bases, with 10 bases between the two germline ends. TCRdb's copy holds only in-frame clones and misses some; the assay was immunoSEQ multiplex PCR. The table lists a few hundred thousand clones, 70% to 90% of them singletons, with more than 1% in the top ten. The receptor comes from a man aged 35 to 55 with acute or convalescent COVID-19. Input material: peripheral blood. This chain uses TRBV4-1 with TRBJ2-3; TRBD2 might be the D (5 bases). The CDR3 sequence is CASSLPGNTDTQYF. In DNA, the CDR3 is TGCGCCAGCAGCCTACCGGGGAACACAGATACGCAGTATTTT.